This T cell receptor (beta chain) was identified in a study of OX40 agonist ivuxolimab in advanced cancers. Turning to the study itself: Among those enrolled, mean age was roughly 55 years (range about 23 to 85) and approximately 83% were male. The study reported partial responses in three patients: one hepatocellular carcinoma, two cutaneous melanoma. Study-wide results and limits: Among the nonresponders, some also had low normalized T-cell clonal expansion.

V lost 4 bases to trimming and J lost 6 bases, with 16 bases between them. CDR1 is SGHTA and CDR2 is FQGNSA in the germline V gene. The CDR3 is 15 residues long. Blood was sampled at baseline, cycle 4 day 1, and cycle 7 day 1. Note on this clone: Its antigen is as yet unknown.

Using immunoSEQ multiplex PCR, the repertoire was profiled, and TCRdb retains in-frame clones only, with some absent. Among 90,000 or so clones, 80% to 90% were seen once, and the ten largest hold 0.33%. Sample: CD4+ or CD8+ T cells sorted from blood, taken in a trial of the OX40 agonist ivuxolimab. This chain links TRBV7-2 with TRBJ2-1, with no clear D. This receptor was obtained from an adult with an advanced solid tumor such as melanoma, head and neck, liver or kidney cancer. The CDR3 DNA sequence: TGTGCCAGCAGCTCGATCCACGAAGACGGCAATGAGCAGTTCTTC. As protein: CASSSIHEDGNEQFF.